Following are 13 T cell receptor beta chains from one sample sequenced in a study of Ad26.COV2.S vaccination and SARS-CoV-2 variants. The repertoire was sequenced with immunoSEQ multiplex PCR; TCRdb's copy has only in-frame clones and lacks some. Among about 680,000 clones listed, roughly 90% were seen once. Treatment: 15 to 20 received Ad26.COV2.S at low or high dose, single or two shots; several received placebo; per-sample allocation not given. Sampling was performed 63 days after the first vaccine or placebo injection. This sample comprised peripheral blood, obtained in a trial of Ad26.COV2.S vaccine versus placebo. The receptors here all came from a person aged 18-60 years who received the Ad26.COV2.S COVID-19 vaccine or a placebo.

DNA of the CDR3: TGTGCCAGCAGCCCGGCGGGGAGGATGAACACTGAAGCTTTCTTT. It translates to CASSPAGRMNTEAFF. This sequence joins TRBV11-2 and TRBJ1-1; D remains ambiguous. The ends were cut back, 5 bases at V and 0 bases at J, with 13 bases in the middle. Germline CDR1 is SGHAT and CDR2 is FQNNGV. CDR3 size: 15 residues.

In nucleotides, the CDR3 is TGTGCCAGCAGCCCCGGGACTGCCACCGGGGAGCTGTTTTTT. It specifies CASSPGTATGELFF. The chain employs TRBV6-5 and TRBJ2-2, with TRBD2 as a possible D gene (6 bases). V gave up 6 bases and J gave up 4 bases, with 12 bases separating them. The CDR3 loop spans 14 amino acids. CDR1 and CDR2 from the germline V gene are MNHEY and SVGAGI.

The rearrangement links TRBV7-9 to TRBJ2-1; 10 nucleotides agree with TRBD2. The CDR3 runs to 17 residues. J gave up 7 bases and V 0 bases, and 9 bases lay outside the gene matches. Germline CDR1 is SEHNR and CDR2 is FQNEAQ (reference sequence). CDR3: CASSLARESGRENEQFF. The CDR3 DNA follows: TGTGCCAGCAGCTTAGCGCGAGAAAGCGGGAGGGAAAATGAGCAGTTCTTC.

This chain links TRBV5-1 with TRBJ2-7, with a tentative D call TRBD1 (5 bases). V was cut by 1 base and J by 6 bases, with 8 bases left in between. Germline lookup yields CDR1 SGHRS and CDR2 YFSETQ. The CDR3 extends over 12 amino acids. The DNA of the CDR3 is TGCGCCAGCAGCTTGCCAGGGCCCGAGCAGTACTTC. Its translation is CASSLPGPEQYF.

The chain's CDR3 is CASSPRAGEQFF. The CDR3 bases are TGTGCCAGCAGCCCCCGGGCAGGTGAGCAGTTCTTC. The rearrangement joins TRBV6-2 or TRBV6-3 to TRBJ2-1; D not certain. Trimming removed 6 bases from V and 9 bases from J, with 12 bases in between. Germline-derived CDR1 and CDR2 are MNHEY and SVGEGT. The CDR3 spans 12 residues.

The V gene is TRBV29-1, the J gene TRBJ2-7; D possibly corresponds to TRBD2 (5 bases). CDR1 SQVTM and CDR2 ANQGSEA come from the germline V gene. This CDR3 region has 13 residues. V dropped 6 bases and J dropped 1 base, with 13 bases sitting between them. CDR3 sequence: CSVRAFRSYEQYF. Here the CDR3 DNA reads TGCAGCGTGAGGGCTTTTCGGTCCTACGAGCAGTACTTC.

The chain uses TRBV2 and TRBJ2-1; 9 positions match TRBD2. The germline gives CDR1 SNHLY, CDR2 FYNNEI. Trimming removed 5 bases from V and 9 bases from J; junction bases left unmatched: 2. The CDR3 runs to 12 residues. The CDR3 here is CASSILAGEQFF. Here the CDR3 DNA reads TGTGCCAGCAGTATACTAGCGGGTGAGCAGTTCTTC.

The rearrangement links TRBV14 to TRBJ1-2; D perhaps matches TRBD1 (5 bases). V lost 0 bases and J 3 bases, leaving 11 bases between the germline ends. The CDR3 is 15 amino acids. Germline V gene lookup returns CDR1 SGHDN and CDR2 FVKESK. CDR3 sequence (DNA): TGTGCCAGCAGCCAAGAGGGGTTAGGGGACTATGGCTACACCTTC. This translates into CASSQEGLGDYGYTF.

This rearrangement joins TRBV18 to TRBJ1-5; D gene ambiguous. Trimming took off 2 bases at V and 2 bases at J, with 13 bases between the two ends. From germline, CDR1 is KGHSH and CDR2 LQKENI. The CDR3 is 16 amino acids. The chain's CDR3 is CASSPDYGRGNQPQHF. CDR3 DNA: TGTGCCAGCTCACCAGATTATGGACGGGGCAATCAGCCCCAGCATTTT.

This clone was counted a few times. Other DNA variants within this sample encode the same CDR3. The chain is built from TRBV12-3 or TRBV12-4 and TRBJ1-2; D ambiguous. Trimming shortened V by 4 bases and J by 2 bases, and 2 bases separated the two germline ends. The CDR3 consists of 11 residues. CDR3 nucleotide sequence: TGTGCCAGCAGTTCGAACTATGGCTACACCTTC. It is translated as CASSSNYGYTF.

The rearrangement joins TRBV5-6 to TRBJ1-6, with D hard to call. Per the germline V gene, CDR1 is SGHDT and CDR2 is YYEEEE. V lost 4 bases and J lost 6, with 8 bases in between. This CDR3 is built from 13 residues. CDR3 sequence (DNA): TGTGCCAGCAGCAACGACGGTAATTCACCCCTCCACTTT. Its translation is CASSNDGNSPLHF.

The V and J genes are TRBV5-1 and TRBJ2-3; D is undetermined. There are 14 residues in the CDR3. Trimming removed 4 bases from V and 0 bases from J, with 9 bases in between. CDR1 is SGHRS, CDR2 YFSETQ, per germline. CDR3 in DNA: TGCGCCAGCAGCGCCCAGCCTAGCACAGATACGCAGTATTTT. It yields the protein CASSAQPSTDTQYF.

The CDR3, as DNA: TGCGCCAGCAGCTCGGTTATGGGACCAACTAATGAAAAACTGTTTTTT. Translation gives CASSSVMGPTNEKLFF. The chain recombines TRBV5-1 with TRBJ1-4, with D maybe TRBD1 (5 bases). With 3 bases removed from V and 0 bases from J, the gap between germline ends came to 12 bases. Germline V gene sequence: CDR1 SGHRS, CDR2 YFSETQ. The CDR3 sequence is 16 residues long. Drawing the rest from reference TRBV5-1 and TRBJ1-4, the complete variable domain is KAGVTQTPRYLIKTRGQQVTLSCSPISGHRSVSWYQQTPGQGLQFLFEYFSETQRNKGNFPGRFSGRQFSNSRSEMNVSTLELGDSALYLCASSSVMGPTNEKLFFGSGTQLSVL.